These 3 T cell receptor beta chains were sequenced from one sample in a study of blood T cell repertoires in COVID-19. The repertoire was sequenced with immunoSEQ multiplex PCR; TCRdb's copy has only in-frame clones and lacks some. The data hold around 450,000 clones, with roughly 87% observed a single time. The source material was PBMCs or T cells enriched from blood (not recorded which). All receptors derive from a woman between 18 and 29 years old who had recovered from COVID-19.

This chain uses TRBV2 with TRBJ2-1; 14 bases map to TRBD2. This CDR3 region has 17 residues. Germline loops: CDR1 SNHLY, CDR2 FYNNEI. J was trimmed by 9 bases and V by 3 bases; bases with no gene match: 10. In DNA, the CDR3 is TGTGCCAGCAGTGACCTGATGACTAGCGGGGGGGCCAGTGAGCAGTTCTTC. Translated: CASSDLMTSGGASEQFF. Combining the CDR3 with reference TRBV2 and TRBJ2-1 gives the whole variable domain EPEVTQTPSHQVTQMGQEVILRCVPISNHLYFYWYRQILGQKVEFLVSFYNNEISEKSEIFDDQFSVERPDGSNFTLKIRSTKLEDSAMYFCASSDLMTSGGASEQFFGPGTRLTVL.

This chain connects TRBV5-1 to TRBJ2-7; unclear D gene. Between the trimmed V and J ends, which lost 2 bases and 2 bases, there was a span of 8 bases. Germline-derived CDR1 and CDR2 are SGHRS and YFSETQ. This CDR3 contains 13 residues. CDR3 in amino acids: CASSFDTTYEQYF. The CDR3 bases are TGCGCCAGCAGCTTCGACACCACCTACGAGCAGTACTTC.

The chain links TRBV6-5 to TRBJ1-1; D might be TRBD1 (5 bases). V was shortened by 7 bases and J by 3 bases, with 15 bases between the two germline ends. The length of the CDR3 is 14 residues. In germline, CDR1 is MNHEY, CDR2 SVGAGI. The CDR3 region has the DNA TGTGCCAGCAAGGTCCCGAACAGGTACACTGAAGCTTTCTTT. Protein product: CASKVPNRYTEAFF.